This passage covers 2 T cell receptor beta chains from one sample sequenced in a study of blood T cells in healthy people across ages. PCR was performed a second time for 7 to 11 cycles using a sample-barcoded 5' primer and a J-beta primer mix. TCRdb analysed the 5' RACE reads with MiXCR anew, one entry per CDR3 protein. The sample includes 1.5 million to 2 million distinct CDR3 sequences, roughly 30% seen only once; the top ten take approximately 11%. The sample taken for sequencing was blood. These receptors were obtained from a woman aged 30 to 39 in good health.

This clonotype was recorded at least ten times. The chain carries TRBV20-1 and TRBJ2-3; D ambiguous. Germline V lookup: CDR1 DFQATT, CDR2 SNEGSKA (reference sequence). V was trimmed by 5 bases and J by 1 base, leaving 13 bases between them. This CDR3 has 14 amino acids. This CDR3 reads CSAAPATGTDTQYF. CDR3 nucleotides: TGCAGTGCTGCACCCGCAACTGGCACAGATACGCAGTATTTT.

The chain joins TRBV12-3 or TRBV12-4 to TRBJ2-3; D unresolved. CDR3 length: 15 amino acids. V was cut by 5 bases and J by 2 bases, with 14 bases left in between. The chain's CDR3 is CASSDTLRSTDTQYF. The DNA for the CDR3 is TGTGCCAGCAGTGACACTCTCAGATCCACAGATACGCAGTATTTT.